One and the same sample provided the 14 T cell receptor beta chains below, sequenced in a study of monozygotic twins with cystic fibrosis (dated by TCRdb to the early 2020s). The library was prepared using the immunoSEQ multiplex PCR assay. The table comes from immuneACCESS by way of TCRdb, which keeps in-frame sequences with V and J called. Part of the clones is missing from these tables; in studies checked, under half for an unresolved V gene and the rest for unknown reasons. The sample yields about 35,000 clones; roughly three fifths were counted once. The ten largest clones capture around 0.8% of the sample. Material: blood. These receptors originate from a girl aged 5-17 years with cystic fibrosis.

The rearrangement joins TRBV5-1 to TRBJ2-5; TRBD2 might be the D (6 bases). CDR1 SGHRS and CDR2 YFSETQ come from the germline V gene. The CDR3 is 14 amino acids. Trimming cost V 3 bases and J 1 base, with 10 bases left between them. CDR3 coding DNA: TGCGCCAGCAGCTCGGGACTTCTCCAAGAGACCCAGTACTTC. Its translation is CASSSGLLQETQYF. The variable domain in full, with the rest retrieved from reference TRBV5-1 and TRBJ2-5, is KAGVTQTPRYLIKTRGQQVTLSCSPISGHRSVSWYQQTPGQGLQFLFEYFSETQRNKGNFPGRFSGRQFSNSRSEMNVSTLELGDSALYLCASSSGLLQETQYFGPGTRLLVL.

The V call is TRBV29-1, the J call TRBJ2-2; 10 bases fit TRBD2. The J segment lost 6 bases and the V segment lost 4 bases, leaving 17 bases of the junction unmatched. There are 18 residues in the CDR3. Germline V CDR1 and CDR2: SQVTM, ANQGSEA. CDR3 in amino acids: CSVGELAGPFPMPGELFF. In DNA, the CDR3 is TGCAGCGTTGGAGAACTAGCGGGACCTTTCCCCATGCCCGGGGAGCTGTTTTTT.

This clone was counted a few times. This chain connects TRBV20-1 to TRBJ1-1; D gene unclear. The germline V and J ends were trimmed by 6 bases and 5 bases, with 7 bases remaining between them. CDR1 DFQATT and CDR2 SNEGSKA come from the germline V gene (reference sequence). The length of the CDR3 is 10 residues. CDR3 in DNA: TGCAGTGCACCCGTGACTGAAGCTTTCTTT. It yields the protein CSAPVTEAFF.

The sample holds a few counts of this clone. The chain combines TRBV9 with TRBJ2-2; no reliable D call. Germline V CDR1 and CDR2: SGDLS, YYNGEE. Trimming shortened V by 3 bases and J by 2 bases, and 11 bases separated the two germline ends. The CDR3 totals 15 residues. For the CDR3, the DNA is TGTGCCAGCAGCGCCACTGGTCCTAACACCGGGGAGCTGTTTTTT. As protein: CASSATGPNTGELFF.

The chain has TRBV29-1 and TRBJ1-2; 7 nucleotides agree with TRBD1. Per germline, CDR1 SQVTM and CDR2 ANQGSEA. CDR3 length equals 13 residues. V was clipped by 1 base and J by 2 bases; unmatched bases: 1. The CDR3 DNA is TGCAGCGTTGAAGTACAGGGGAACTATGGCTACACCTTC. Protein product: CSVEVQGNYGYTF.

The chain uses TRBV27 and TRBJ2-1, with no clear D. The CDR3 runs to 15 residues. Germline V CDR1 and CDR2: MNHEY, SMNVEV (reference sequence). V was pared by 3 bases and J by 4 bases, with 13 bases between. For the CDR3, the DNA is TGTGCCAGCAGTTTTCAGTTGGACGTTTACAATGAGCAGTTCTTC. Protein product: CASSFQLDVYNEQFF.

The V and J genes are TRBV5-5 and TRBJ2-2, with D possibly being TRBD1 (6 bases). CDR1 SGHKS and CDR2 YYEKEE come from the germline V gene (reference sequence). Trimming took 6 bases from V and 0 from J, leaving 12 bases between them. The CDR3 spans 15 residues. DNA of the CDR3: TGTGCCAGCATCCCTGGACAGCCGAACACCGGGGAGCTGTTTTTT. Translated, it gives CASIPGQPNTGELFF.

The chain uses TRBV15 and TRBJ2-1; TRBD1 agrees at 7 bases. The CDR3 has 17 residues. The germline V gene encodes CDR1 LNHNV and CDR2 YYDKDF (reference sequence). The trim removed 0 bases at V and 1 base at J, leaving 6 bases unmatched. CDR3 in amino acids: CATSRDAGTVSYNEQFF. CDR3 in DNA: TGTGCCACCAGCAGAGATGCTGGGACAGTGTCCTACAATGAGCAGTTCTTC.

The V gene is TRBV7-2, the J gene TRBJ2-1, with 8 bases aligning to TRBD2. Germline trimming cut 3 bases from V and 4 bases from J; bases unmatched to any gene: 5. Germline-derived CDR1 and CDR2 are SGHTA and FQGNSA. The CDR3 loop spans 15 amino acids. CDR3 amino acids: CASSFYSGTYNEQFF. The CDR3, as DNA: TGTGCCAGCAGCTTTTATAGCGGGACGTACAATGAGCAGTTCTTC.

The rearrangement links TRBV9 to TRBJ1-1; no clear D gene. V shed 0 bases and J shed 1 base, with 7 bases lying between them. From germline, CDR1 is SGDLS and CDR2 YYNGEE. The CDR3 spans 14 residues. The chain's CDR3 is CASSVAGGNTEAFF. CDR3 in DNA: TGTGCCAGCAGCGTAGCTGGAGGGAACACTGAAGCTTTCTTT.

The rearrangement uses TRBV15 and TRBJ2-7, with 11 bases aligning to TRBD1. CDR1 and CDR2 from the germline V gene are LNHNV and YYDKDF (reference sequence). The CDR3 contains 15 residues. V lost 4 bases to trimming and J lost 3 bases; unmatched junction nucleotides: 5. CDR3 sequence: CATSNRDRGIYEQYF. CDR3 DNA sequence: TGTGCCACCAGCAACCGGGACAGGGGGATCTACGAGCAGTACTTC.

This clone was recorded once. The V and J genes are TRBV4-2 and TRBJ1-3; D call uncertain. CDR3 length: 15 amino acids. V was clipped by 1 base and J by 0 bases, with 7 bases between them. From germline, CDR1 is LGHNA and CDR2 YNFKEQ. In DNA form, the CDR3 reads TGTGCCAGCAGCCAAGGGCCGGACTCTGGAAACACCATATATTTT. Its protein product is CASSQGPDSGNTIYF.

The chain employs TRBV27 and TRBJ1-1, with D possibly matching TRBD1 (5 bases). The CDR3 extends over 15 amino acids. The V end was cut by 8 bases, the J end by 3 bases, with 19 bases between. Germline CDR1 is MNHEY and CDR2 is SMNVEV (reference sequence). DNA for the CDR3: TGTGCCAGCGTCGGACCGAGGGGAATCGACACTGAAGCTTTCTTT. This codes for CASVGPRGIDTEAFF.

The gene calls are TRBV9 and TRBJ2-5; 7 bases are a match to TRBD1. The CDR3 runs 15 residues. The V gene end was trimmed by 6 bases and the J gene end by 4 bases; junction bases not matched to a gene: 12. Germline CDR1 SGDLS, CDR2 YYNGEE. The CDR3 nucleotides are TGTGCCAGCACCAGTAGACAGGGAAGGGGAGAGACCCAGTACTTC. It translates to CASTSRQGRGETQYF.